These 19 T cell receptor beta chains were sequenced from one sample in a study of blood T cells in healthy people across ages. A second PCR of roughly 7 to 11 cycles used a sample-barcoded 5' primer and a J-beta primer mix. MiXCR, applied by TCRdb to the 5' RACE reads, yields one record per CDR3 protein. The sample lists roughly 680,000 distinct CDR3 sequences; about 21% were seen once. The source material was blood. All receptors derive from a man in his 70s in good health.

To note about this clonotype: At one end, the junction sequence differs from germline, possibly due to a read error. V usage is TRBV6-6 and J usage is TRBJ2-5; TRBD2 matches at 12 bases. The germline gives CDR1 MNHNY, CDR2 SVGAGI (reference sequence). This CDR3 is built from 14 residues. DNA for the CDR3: TGTGCCAGCAGACTAGCGGGAGGTCAAGAGACCCTGTACTTC. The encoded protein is CASRLAGGQETLYF.

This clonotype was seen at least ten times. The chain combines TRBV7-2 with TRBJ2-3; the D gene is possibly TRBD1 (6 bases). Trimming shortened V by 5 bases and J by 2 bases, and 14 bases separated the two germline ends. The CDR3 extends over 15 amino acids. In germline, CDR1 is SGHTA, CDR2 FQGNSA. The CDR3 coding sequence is TGTGCCAGCAGCACCCAGACAGGCCTCACAGATACGCAGTATTTT. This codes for CASSTQTGLTDTQYF.

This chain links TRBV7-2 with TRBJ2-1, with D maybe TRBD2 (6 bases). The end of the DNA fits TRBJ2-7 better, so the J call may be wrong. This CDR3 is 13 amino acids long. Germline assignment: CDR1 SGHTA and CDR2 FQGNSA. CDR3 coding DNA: TGTGCCAGCGCCGGGGGACTCTCCTACGAGCAGTACTTC. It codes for CASAGGLSYEQYF.

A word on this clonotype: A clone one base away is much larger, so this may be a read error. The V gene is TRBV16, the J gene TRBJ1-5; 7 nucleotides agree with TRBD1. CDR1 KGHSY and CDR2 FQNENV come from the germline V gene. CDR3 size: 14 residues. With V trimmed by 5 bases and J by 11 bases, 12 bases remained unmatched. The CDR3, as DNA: TGTGCCAGCAGCGATCACAGGGGTTTACAGACCCAGCATTTT. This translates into CASSDHRGLQTQHF.

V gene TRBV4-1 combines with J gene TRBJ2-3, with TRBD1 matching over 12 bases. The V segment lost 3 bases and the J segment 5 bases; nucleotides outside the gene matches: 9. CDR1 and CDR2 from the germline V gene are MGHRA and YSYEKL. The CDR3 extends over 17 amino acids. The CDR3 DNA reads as TGCGCCAGCAGCCAGGATGGGACAGGGGGCATAGGAGATACGCAGTATTTT. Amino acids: CASSQDGTGGIGDTQYF.

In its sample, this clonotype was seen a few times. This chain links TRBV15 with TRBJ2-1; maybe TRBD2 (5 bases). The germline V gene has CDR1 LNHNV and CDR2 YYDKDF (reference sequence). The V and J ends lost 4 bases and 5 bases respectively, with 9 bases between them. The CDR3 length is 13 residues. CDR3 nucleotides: TGTGCCACCAGCAAGCGGACGGACAATGAGCAGTTCTTC. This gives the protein CATSKRTDNEQFF. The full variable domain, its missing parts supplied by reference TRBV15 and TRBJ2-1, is DAMVIQNPRYQVTQFGKPVTLSCSQTLNHNVMYWYQQKSSQAPKLLFHYYDKDFNNEADTPDNFQSRRPNTSFCFLDIRSPGLGDTAMYLCATSKRTDNEQFFGPGTRLTVL.

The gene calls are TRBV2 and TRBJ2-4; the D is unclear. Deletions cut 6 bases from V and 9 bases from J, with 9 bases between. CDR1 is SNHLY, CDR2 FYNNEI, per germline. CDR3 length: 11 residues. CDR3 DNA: TGTGCCAGCAGCTCAATCACCATTCAGTACTTC. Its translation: CASSSITIQYF. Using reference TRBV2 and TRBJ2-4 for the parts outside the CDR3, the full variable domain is EPEVTQTPSHQVTQMGQEVILRCVPISNHLYFYWYRQILGQKVEFLVSFYNNEISEKSEIFDDQFSVERPDGSNFTLKIRSTKLEDSAMYFCASSSITIQYFGAGTRLSVL.

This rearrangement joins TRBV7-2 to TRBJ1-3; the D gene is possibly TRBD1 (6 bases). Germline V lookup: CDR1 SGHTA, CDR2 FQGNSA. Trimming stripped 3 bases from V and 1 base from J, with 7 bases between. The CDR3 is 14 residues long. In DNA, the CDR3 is TGTGCCAGCAGCTTGGGGGCGTCTGGAAACACCATATATTTT. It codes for CASSLGASGNTIYF. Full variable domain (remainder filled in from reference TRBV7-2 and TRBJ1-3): GAGVSQSPSNKVTEKGKDVELRCDPISGHTALYWYRQSLGQGLEFLIYFQGNSAPDKSGLPSDRFSAERTGGSVSTLTIQRTQQEDSAVYLCASSLGASGNTIYFGEGSWLTVV.

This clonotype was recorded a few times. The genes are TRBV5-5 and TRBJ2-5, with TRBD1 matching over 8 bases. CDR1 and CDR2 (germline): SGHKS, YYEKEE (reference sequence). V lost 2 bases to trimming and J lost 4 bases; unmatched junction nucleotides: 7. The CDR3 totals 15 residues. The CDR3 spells CASSFSGTGGETQYF. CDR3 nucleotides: TGTGCCAGCAGCTTCTCCGGGACAGGAGGAGAGACCCAGTACTTC.

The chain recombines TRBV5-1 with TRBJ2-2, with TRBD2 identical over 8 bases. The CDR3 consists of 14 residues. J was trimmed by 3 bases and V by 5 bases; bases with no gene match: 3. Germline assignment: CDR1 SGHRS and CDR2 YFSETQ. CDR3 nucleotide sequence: TGCGCCAGCAGTAAAGCGGGAGACACCGGGGAGCTGTTTTTT. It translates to CASSKAGDTGELFF.

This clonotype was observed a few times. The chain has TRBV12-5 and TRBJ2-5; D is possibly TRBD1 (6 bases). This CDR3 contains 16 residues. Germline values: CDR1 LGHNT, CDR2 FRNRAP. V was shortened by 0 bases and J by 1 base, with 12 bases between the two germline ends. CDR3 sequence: CASGLVQAGVQETQYF. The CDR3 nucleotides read TGTGCTAGTGGTTTGGTACAGGCAGGGGTCCAAGAGACCCAGTACTTC.

The CDR3 reads CASSVATSGRAFF. The CDR3 DNA follows: TGTGCCAGCAGCGTAGCTACTAGCGGGAGGGCGTTCTTC. This chain connects TRBV9 to TRBJ2-1, with 13 positions matching TRBD2. The CDR3 totals 13 residues. Unmatched junction bases numbered 3, after V lost 0 bases and J lost 15 bases. Germline lookup yields CDR1 SGDLS and CDR2 YYNGEE.

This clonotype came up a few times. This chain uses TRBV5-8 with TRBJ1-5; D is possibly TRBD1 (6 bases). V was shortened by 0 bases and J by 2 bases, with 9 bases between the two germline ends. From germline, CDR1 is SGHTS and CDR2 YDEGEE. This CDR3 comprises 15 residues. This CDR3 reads CASSLAGGGNQPQHF. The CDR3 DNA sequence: TGTGCCAGCAGCTTGGCTGGGGGCGGCAATCAGCCCCAGCATTTT.

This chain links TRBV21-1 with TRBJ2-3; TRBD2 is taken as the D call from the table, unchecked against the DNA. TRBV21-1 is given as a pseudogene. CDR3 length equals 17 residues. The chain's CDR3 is CASSPPGEGLSTDTQYF. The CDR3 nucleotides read TGTGCCAGCAGCCCCCCAGGGGAGGGCCTGAGCACAGATACGCAGTATTTT.

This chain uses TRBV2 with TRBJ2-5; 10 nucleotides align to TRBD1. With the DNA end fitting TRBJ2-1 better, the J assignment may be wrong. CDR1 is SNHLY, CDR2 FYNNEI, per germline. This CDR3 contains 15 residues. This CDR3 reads CASSEGQGSNNEQFF. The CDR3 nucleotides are TGTGCCAGCAGTGAGGGACAGGGGTCTAACAATGAGCAGTTCTTC.

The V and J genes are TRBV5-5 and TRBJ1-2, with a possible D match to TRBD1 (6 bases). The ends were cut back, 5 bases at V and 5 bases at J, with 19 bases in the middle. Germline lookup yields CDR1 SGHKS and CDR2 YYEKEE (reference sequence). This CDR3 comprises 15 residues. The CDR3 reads CASSSGQPPLYGYTF. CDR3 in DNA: TGTGCCAGCAGTTCCGGACAGCCTCCCCTTTATGGCTACACCTTC.

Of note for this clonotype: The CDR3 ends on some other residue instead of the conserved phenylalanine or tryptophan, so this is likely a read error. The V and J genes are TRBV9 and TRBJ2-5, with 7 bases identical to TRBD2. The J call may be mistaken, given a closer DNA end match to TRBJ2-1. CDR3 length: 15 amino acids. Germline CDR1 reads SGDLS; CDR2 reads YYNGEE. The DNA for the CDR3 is TGTGCCAGCAGCGTAGGGGGGGGATTTAACCATGAGCAGTTCCTC. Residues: CASSVGGGFNHEQFL.

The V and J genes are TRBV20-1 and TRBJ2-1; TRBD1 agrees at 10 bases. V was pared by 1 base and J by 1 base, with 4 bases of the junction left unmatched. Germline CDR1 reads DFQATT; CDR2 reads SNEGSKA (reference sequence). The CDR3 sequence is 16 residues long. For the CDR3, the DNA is TGCAGTGCTAGAGCGACAGGGGGCGCGTCCTACAATGAGCAGTTCTTC. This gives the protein CSARATGGASYNEQFF.

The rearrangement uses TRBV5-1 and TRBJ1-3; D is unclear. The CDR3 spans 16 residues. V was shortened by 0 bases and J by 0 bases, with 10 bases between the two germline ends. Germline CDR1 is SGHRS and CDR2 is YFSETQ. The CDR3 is CASSLAGGVSGNTIYF. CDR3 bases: TGCGCCAGCAGCTTGGCCGGCGGCGTCTCTGGAAACACCATATATTTT.